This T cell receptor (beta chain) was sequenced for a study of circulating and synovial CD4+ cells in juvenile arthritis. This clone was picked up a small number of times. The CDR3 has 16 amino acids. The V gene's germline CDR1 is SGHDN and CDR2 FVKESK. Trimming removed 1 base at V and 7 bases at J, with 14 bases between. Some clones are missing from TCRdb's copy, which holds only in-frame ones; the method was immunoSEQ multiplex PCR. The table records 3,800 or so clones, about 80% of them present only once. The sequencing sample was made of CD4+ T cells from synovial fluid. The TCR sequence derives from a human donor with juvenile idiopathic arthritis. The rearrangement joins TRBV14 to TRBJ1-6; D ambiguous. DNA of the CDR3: TGTGCCAGCAGCCAAGGGGCCAGGTCTTCAAATTCACCCCTCCACTTT. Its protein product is CASSQGARSSNSPLHF.